This record covers a single T cell receptor beta chain. The Seattle patients, enrolled during active infection, were followed longitudinally. The record originates from a study of blood T cell repertoires in COVID-19. Method: immunoSEQ multiplex PCR; TCRdb's copy keeps in-frame clones and lacks some. In the table there are approximately 270,000 clones, 70% to 90% of which are singletons. With 0 bases removed from V and 8 bases from J, the gap between germline ends came to 16 bases. CDR3 length equals 15 residues. The sample was peripheral blood. This sequence originates from a woman in her thirties with COVID-19, enrolled during active disease. The chain links TRBV23-1 to TRBJ1-1; the D is unclear. TRBV23-1 is placed among ORFs of uncertain function. The CDR3 DNA is TGCGCCAGCAGTCAATCGCGACATGGGCGGGAAGAAGCTTTCTTT. This translates into CASSQSRHGREEAFF.